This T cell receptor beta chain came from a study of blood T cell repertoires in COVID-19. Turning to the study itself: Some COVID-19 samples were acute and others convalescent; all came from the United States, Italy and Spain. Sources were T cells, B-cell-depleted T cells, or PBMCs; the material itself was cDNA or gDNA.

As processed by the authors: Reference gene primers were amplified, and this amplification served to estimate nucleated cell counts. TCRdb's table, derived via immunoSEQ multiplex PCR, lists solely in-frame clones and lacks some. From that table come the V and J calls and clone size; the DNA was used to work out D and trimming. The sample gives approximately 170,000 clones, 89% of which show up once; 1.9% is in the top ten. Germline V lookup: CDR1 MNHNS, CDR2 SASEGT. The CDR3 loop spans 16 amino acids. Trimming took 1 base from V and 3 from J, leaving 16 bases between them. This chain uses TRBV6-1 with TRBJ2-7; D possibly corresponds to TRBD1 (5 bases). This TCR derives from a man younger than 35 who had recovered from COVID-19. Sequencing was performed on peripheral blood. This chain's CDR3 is CASSEGERGPFYEQYF. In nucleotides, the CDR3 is TGTGCCAGCAGTGAAGGTGAAAGGGGTCCCTTCTACGAGCAGTACTTC.